This T cell receptor (beta chain) was captured in a study of blood T cell repertoires in COVID-19. Across the whole study: From T cells, B-cell-depleted T cells, or PBMCs came the material, which was cDNA or gDNA.

Germline V CDR1 and CDR2: SGHTA, FQGNSA. CDR3 length: 14 residues. The ends were cut back, 2 bases at V and 2 bases at J, with 9 bases in the middle. Clones were sequenced by immunoSEQ multiplex PCR, and TCRdb holds only the in-frame ones, with some missing. The data contain roughly 120,000 clones, around 64% of them singletons. The TCR originated in a human donor with acute or convalescent COVID-19. The donor label of this sample is uncertain. The chain carries TRBV7-2 and TRBJ1-2; D gene ambiguous. The source material was peripheral blood. The CDR3 loop reads CASSLKTGNYGYTF. DNA for the CDR3: TGTGCCAGCAGCTTAAAGACGGGGAACTATGGCTACACCTTC. The variable domain in full, completed from reference TRBV7-2 and TRBJ1-2, reads GAGVSQSPSNKVTEKGKDVELRCDPISGHTALYWYRQSLGQGLEFLIYFQGNSAPDKSGLPSDRFSAERTGGSVSTLTIQRTQQEDSAVYLCASSLKTGNYGYTFGSGTRLTVV.